These 12 T cell receptor beta chains originate from one sample sequenced in a study of blood T cell repertoires in COVID-19. Here immunoSEQ multiplex PCR was the method, and the copy in TCRdb shows in-frame clones only, minus some. The profile shows roughly 250,000 clones, about 80% of them singletons. The sequencing sample was made of peripheral blood. These receptors were taken from a person between 65 and 79 years old with COVID-19, enrolled during active disease.

This rearrangement joins TRBV11-1 to TRBJ2-7, with 7 bases lining up with TRBD2. The CDR3 totals 15 residues. V gave up 1 base and J gave up 3 bases; unmatched junction bases: 6. CDR1 is SGHAT, CDR2 FQDESV, per germline (reference sequence). DNA of the CDR3: TGTGCCAGCAGCTTAGTAGGCCTAGCGGACTACGAGCAGTACTTC. It is translated as CASSLVGLADYEQYF. The full variable domain, completed using reference TRBV11-1 and TRBJ2-7, is EAEVAQSPRYKITEKSQAVAFWCDPISGHATLYWYRQILGQGPELLVQFQDESVVDDSQLPKDRFSAERLKGVDSTLKIQPAELGDSAMYLCASSLVGLADYEQYFGPGTRLTVT.

This rearrangement joins TRBV19 to TRBJ1-2; TRBD1 matches at 7 bases. This CDR3 comprises 14 residues. The V and J ends lost 9 bases and 4 bases, in that order; junction bases with no gene match: 11. Germline V gene lookup returns CDR1 LNHDA and CDR2 SQIVND (reference sequence). CDR3 nucleotide sequence: TGTGCCAGCAGCAGAGGGGGCCTAACCTATGGCTACACCTTC. Its protein product is CASSRGGLTYGYTF.

The gene calls are TRBV28 and TRBJ2-1; perhaps TRBD2 as D (5 bases). The CDR3 totals 11 residues. V was cut by 7 bases and J by 8 bases, with 9 bases left in between. Germline CDR1 and CDR2: MDHEN and SYDVKM. This CDR3 reads CASTARDEQFF. The CDR3 DNA sequence: TGTGCCAGCACCGCGCGGGATGAGCAGTTCTTC.

The V gene is TRBV6-1, the J gene TRBJ1-2; no reliable D call. This CDR3 comprises 15 residues. Between the trimmed V and J ends, which lost 0 bases and 4 bases, there was a span of 12 bases. Germline V CDR1 and CDR2: MNHNS, SASEGT. The DNA of the CDR3 is TGTGCCAGCAGTGAAGCGCTAGGTTTAGGCTATGGCTACACCTTC. It translates to CASSEALGLGYGYTF.

This rearrangement joins TRBV6-5 to TRBJ1-5; D perhaps matches TRBD1 (5 bases). Germline loops: CDR1 MNHEY, CDR2 SVGAGI. Trimming left V 4 bases short and J 4 bases short, with 17 bases between. The CDR3 sequence is 16 residues long. In DNA form, the CDR3 reads TGTGCCAGCAGTTCCAAGGACAATCGACCGAATCAGCCCCAGCATTTT. Translating it yields CASSSKDNRPNQPQHF.

The J gene is TRBJ2-7, the V gene TRBV7-2, with D perhaps matching TRBD1 (6 bases). The germline V and J ends were trimmed by 2 bases and 3 bases, with 11 bases remaining between them. CDR1 and CDR2 (germline): SGHTA, FQGNSA. The CDR3 is 14 amino acids. CDR3 DNA: TGTGCCAGCAGCTTAAGGCCCAGGGGCTACGAGCAGTACTTC. It yields the protein CASSLRPRGYEQYF.

The chain employs TRBV9 and TRBJ1-4; 9 bases align to TRBD1. V lost 5 bases and J lost 8; bases outside the gene matches: 10. The germline CDR1 and CDR2 sequences are SGDLS and YYNGEE. This CDR3 is built from 15 residues. CDR3 nucleotides: TGTGCCAGCAGTGCCGGGACAGGGTTCGGGGAAAAACTGTTTTTT. Translating it yields CASSAGTGFGEKLFF.

This rearrangement joins TRBV2 to TRBJ2-1, with TRBD2 matching over 12 bases. Germline-derived CDR1 and CDR2 are SNHLY and FYNNEI. The CDR3 spans 18 residues. V trimming: 2 bases; J trimming: 6 bases; junction bases outside the gene matches: 11. CDR3 sequence: CASSELASGGAFINEQFF. For the CDR3, the DNA is TGTGCCAGCAGTGAATTGGCTAGCGGGGGGGCATTCATCAATGAGCAGTTCTTC.

The CDR3 loop reads CASTTQGVGYEQYF. The CDR3, as DNA: TGTGCCAGCACTACACAGGGTGTCGGCTACGAGCAGTACTTC. The chain is built from TRBV6-6 and TRBJ2-7; possible D gene TRBD1, 6 bases. Trimming removed 7 bases at V and 3 bases at J, with 16 bases between. The CDR3 is 14 residues long. The germline V gene has CDR1 MNHNY and CDR2 SVGAGI (reference sequence).

The chain employs TRBV5-1 and TRBJ2-7; TRBD2 agrees at 8 bases. After removal of 0 bases from V and 2 bases from J, the junction contained 7 bases not matched to a gene. The CDR3 has 16 amino acids. CDR1 SGHRS and CDR2 YFSETQ come from the germline V gene. The CDR3 loop reads CASSLEIGRGAYEQYF. The CDR3 DNA follows: TGCGCCAGCAGCTTGGAAATCGGGCGGGGGGCCTACGAGCAGTACTTC.

This clone showed up just once. This rearrangement joins TRBV7-8 to TRBJ2-1, with 7 bases fitting TRBD2. CDR3 size: 13 residues. The germline V gene has CDR1 SGHVS and CDR2 FQNEAQ. V lost 4 bases to trimming and J lost 5 bases; unmatched junction nucleotides: 2. DNA for the CDR3: TGTGCCAGCAGCTACGGGAGGAACAATGAGCAGTTCTTC. As protein: CASSYGRNNEQFF.

This clone was recorded only once. CDR3 residues: CASRKRQESSYNSPLHF. CDR3 bases: TGTGCCAGTAGGAAACGACAGGAGAGCTCCTATAATTCACCCCTCCACTTT. The V and J genes are TRBV19 and TRBJ1-6; D is possibly TRBD1 (6 bases). This CDR3 has 17 amino acids. V dropped 6 bases and J dropped 0 bases, with 15 bases sitting between them. Germline values: CDR1 LNHDA, CDR2 SQIVND (reference sequence).